The 15 T cell receptor beta chains listed next were all sequenced from one sample in a study of Graves' ophthalmopathy and Graves' hyperthyroidism. Amplifying from RNA transcripts, the study obtained TCR beta CDR3 regions. RT-PCR with HTBI primers came first, then second-round multiplex PCR. TCRdb reprocessed the multiplex PCR reads via MiXCR and lists one record per CDR3 protein. The sample has around 1.1 million distinct CDR3 sequences; about 38% are singletons. Sequenced material: peripheral blood or thyroid tissue (not recorded which). These receptors were taken from an adult man with Graves' hyperthyroidism.

The sample holds a few counts of this clonotype. The chain is built from TRBV12-3 or TRBV12-4 and TRBJ2-5; 7 positions agree with TRBD1. The V segment lost 5 bases and the J segment 1 base; nucleotides outside the gene matches: 4. There are 14 residues in the CDR3. The CDR3 protein is CASSTGQPQETQYF. DNA of the CDR3: TGTGCCAGCAGTACGGGACAGCCCCAAGAGACCCAGTACTTC.

In its sample, this clonotype was seen a few times. V gene TRBV25-1 combines with J gene TRBJ1-6, with D maybe TRBD1 (6 bases). The CDR3 is 15 amino acids. CDR1 and CDR2 from the germline V gene are MGHDK and SYGVNS. Trimming took off 3 bases at V and 10 bases at J, with 16 bases between the two ends. In DNA form, the CDR3 reads TGTGCCAGCAGTGATCCAGGGGTAGGGGACTCACCCCTCCACTTT. Translating gives CASSDPGVGDSPLHF.

This clonotype was counted between two and nine times. The chain employs TRBV7-8 and TRBJ2-7; 12 bases are a match to TRBD2. The J segment lost 0 bases and the V segment lost 3 bases, leaving 12 bases of the junction unmatched. Germline lookup yields CDR1 SGHVS and CDR2 FQNEAQ. CDR3 length equals 19 residues. CDR3 bases: TGTGCCAGCAGCTTTCTAGCGGGAGGGCCCCACGTGGGCTCCTACGAGCAGTACTTC. This encodes CASSFLAGGPHVGSYEQYF. Full variable domain (missing parts from reference TRBV7-8 and TRBJ2-7): GAGVSQSPRYKVAKRGQDVALRCDPISGHVSLFWYQQALGQGPEFLTYFQNEAQLDKSGLPSDRFFAERPEGSVSTLKIQRTQQEDSAVYLCASSFLAGGPHVGSYEQYFGPGTRLTVT.

This clonotype has a handful of counts. V usage is TRBV12-3 or TRBV12-4 and J usage is TRBJ2-2; 11 bases map to TRBD2. V trimming: 6 bases; J trimming: 1 base; junction bases outside the gene matches: 13. The CDR3 consists of 19 residues. The CDR3 here is CASSPLRGLAGGNTGELFF. The DNA of the CDR3 is TGTGCCAGCAGCCCTTTACGGGGGCTAGCGGGAGGGAACACCGGGGAGCTGTTTTTT.

This chain connects TRBV6-5 to TRBJ1-2; D ambiguous. V was shortened by 6 bases and J by 6 bases, with 17 bases between the two germline ends. Germline CDR1 MNHEY, CDR2 SVGAGI. There are 14 residues in the CDR3. The CDR3 loop reads CASSFGRQSNGYTF. Here the CDR3 DNA reads TGTGCCAGCAGCTTTGGTCGTCAGAGTAATGGCTACACCTTC.

This clonotype occurred a few times. V and J are TRBV5-1 and TRBJ2-2, with D perhaps TRBD1 (6 bases). The CDR3 is 14 amino acids. V lost 4 bases, J lost 8 bases, and 15 bases lay in between. The germline gives CDR1 SGHRS, CDR2 YFSETQ. The CDR3 sequence is CASSPQGISGELFF. CDR3 nucleotide sequence: TGCGCCAGCAGCCCTCAGGGGATATCTGGGGAGCTGTTTTTT.

The table lists this clonotype with many counts. V and J are TRBV5-1 and TRBJ1-1; a weak D match, TRBD1 (6 bases). Germline-derived CDR1 and CDR2 are SGHRS and YFSETQ. With 3 bases removed from V and 2 bases from J, the gap between germline ends came to 14 bases. The CDR3 totals 15 residues. Here the CDR3 DNA reads TGCGCCAGCAGCTATCACAGGGTGGGAAACACTGAAGCTTTCTTT. The encoded protein is CASSYHRVGNTEAFF.

The sample holds many counts of this clonotype. V is TRBV12-3 or TRBV12-4 and J is TRBJ1-2; TRBD1 matches 11 bases. V dropped 5 bases and J dropped 4; count of bases not matched to a gene: 6. CDR3 length equals 15 residues. CDR3 bases: TGTGCCAGCAGTCCAACGGACAGGGGGCCCTATGGCTACACCTTC. Translating it yields CASSPTDRGPYGYTF.

To note about this clonotype: This may be a read error: a much more frequent sequence differs by one nucleotide. This rearrangement joins TRBV19 to TRBJ1-1, with 8 bases fitting TRBD1. The length of the CDR3 is 13 residues. The V gene's germline CDR1 is LNHDA and CDR2 SQIVND (reference sequence). The V segment lost 5 bases and the J segment 7 bases; nucleotides outside the gene matches: 6. CDR3 in amino acids: CASSDRGRIEAFF. CDR3 coding DNA: TGTGCCAGTAGTGACAGGGGAAGGATTGAAGCTTTCTTT. The variable domain in full, with the rest retrieved from reference TRBV19 and TRBJ1-1, is DGGITQSPKYLFRKEGQNVTLSCEQNLNHDAMYWYRQDPGQGLRLIYYSQIVNDFQKGDIAEGYSVSREKKESFPLTVTSAQKNPTAFYLCASSDRGRIEAFFGQGTRLTVV.

This clonotype was seen once. Because it lacks the conserved phenylalanine or tryptophan at the end, this CDR3 is likely a read error. It is unclear where the CDR3 begins or ends on the DNA, so no DNA is shown, and the CDR3 is as TCRdb lists it. This chain uses TRBV7-2 with TRBJ1-4; the table gives TRBD1 as D, unverified against the DNA. Per the germline V gene, CDR1 is SGHTA and CDR2 is FQGNSA. From its first to its last residue, the CDR3 has 11 amino acids. The chain's CDR3 is CASSQGRTGSV.

There are a few counts of this clonotype. The chain uses TRBV7-2 and TRBJ2-7, with 7 bases identical to TRBD2. Trimming took 8 bases from V and 2 from J; bases not matched to a gene: 12. Germline V CDR1 and CDR2: SGHTA, FQGNSA. This CDR3 has 15 amino acids. The CDR3 bases are TGTGCCAGCGGTCCCCTAGGCGGGAGTGCCTACGAGCAGTACTTC. Amino acids: CASGPLGGSAYEQYF.

This clonotype showed up many times. V usage is TRBV7-2 and J usage is TRBJ2-5, with D possibly being TRBD2 (5 bases). CDR1 and CDR2 (germline): SGHTA, FQGNSA. The CDR3 has 15 amino acids. V lost 2 bases to trimming and J lost 1 base, with 11 bases between them. The CDR3 loop is CASSLKTGSQETQYF. CDR3 bases: TGTGCCAGCAGCTTAAAGACGGGGAGCCAAGAGACCCAGTACTTC.

The chain has TRBV6-5 and TRBJ1-6, with TRBD1 as a possible D gene (5 bases). V was pared by 7 bases and J by 4 bases, with 17 bases between. This CDR3 comprises 16 residues. Germline V gene lookup returns CDR1 MNHEY and CDR2 SVGAGI. CDR3 DNA sequence: TGTGCCAGCATGTCGGGGCAGAGCTTTTATAATTCACCCCTCCACTTT. The encoded protein is CASMSGQSFYNSPLHF.

This clonotype was recorded at least ten times. The genes are TRBV12-3 or TRBV12-4 and TRBJ2-7; 8 nucleotides match TRBD2. V gave up 3 bases and J gave up 5 bases; unmatched junction bases: 9. The CDR3 is made up of 15 amino acids. The CDR3 sequence: CASSFLSGGLDEQYF. The CDR3 DNA reads TGTGCCAGCAGTTTCCTATCGGGGGGACTAGACGAGCAGTACTTC.

In this sample, this clonotype turned up a few times. The chain employs TRBV7-6 and TRBJ2-1; D unresolved. Trimming removed 1 base from V and 8 bases from J, with 15 bases in between. Germline V gives CDR1 SGHVS, CDR2 FNYEAQ. The CDR3 is made up of 15 amino acids. The CDR3 DNA sequence: TGTGCCAGCAGCTTAGGGCCCCTGGGTAGTCATGAGCAGTTCTTC. Its protein is CASSLGPLGSHEQFF.